This T cell receptor beta chain came from a study of shared clonotypes between healthy human individuals. The repertoire was sequenced with immunoSEQ multiplex PCR; TCRdb's copy has only in-frame clones and lacks some. The table shows about 2 million clones, with over 85% occurring only once. The CDR3 loop spans 15 amino acids. The ends lost 4 bases at V and 4 bases at J; junction bases unmatched: 8. Germline assignment: CDR1 SGHTA and CDR2 FQGNSA. V is TRBV7-2 and J is TRBJ2-7; 9 bases align to TRBD1. The sequencing input was naive CD4+ T cells sorted from blood. Subset: CD45RA+ positively selected. This clonotype was obtained from a man aged 18 to 35 in good health. The CDR3 sequence is CASSSPGTGIYEQYF. CDR3 in DNA: TGTGCCAGCAGCTCTCCCGGGACAGGGATATACGAGCAGTACTTC.